This TCR beta chain was sequenced during a study of T cells in Graves' hyperthyroidism and ophthalmopathy. Study observations and caveats: Expanded thyroid clonotypes (above 0.001) were mostly also found in blood.

The germline CDR1 and CDR2 sequences are MGHRA and YSYEKL. The CDR3 loop spans 15 amino acids. Trimming removed 0 bases at V and 3 bases at J, with 11 bases between. Points on this clonotype: As yet, its antigen is unknown.

Ophthalmopathy patients showed a Clinical Activity Score of at least 3, NOSPECS grade of at least 4 and duration under 3 months. Any patient presenting with uncontrolled infection, other autoimmune disease, pregnancy or lactation was left out. The PBMCs were taken from approximately 11 ml of fresh peripheral blood. TCR beta CDR3 regions were amplified from RNA. The HTBI set primed first-round TCR CDR3 RT-PCR. TCRdb used MiXCR to reprocess the multiplex PCR reads, holding one entry per CDR3 protein. Counted here are a few hundred thousand distinct CDR3 sequences, about 14% occurring once; the ten biggest clones make up 15% to 20%.

Sequenced sample: blood. The genes are TRBV4-1 and TRBJ1-2; unclear D gene. The TCR originated in a woman aged 25-40 years with Graves' ophthalmopathy. In nucleotides, the CDR3 is TGCGCCAGCAGCCAAGAAGGGTACCAGGACTATGGCTACACCTTC. Protein sequence: CASSQEGYQDYGYTF.